The rows below give T cell receptor beta chains drawn from one sample of a study of OX40 agonist ivuxolimab in advanced cancers. Sequenced by immunoSEQ multiplex PCR; TCRdb stores in-frame clones only, minus some. This sample has more than 60,000 clones, with around 84% found just once. Sequenced material: CD4+ or CD8+ T cells sorted from blood, taken in a trial of the OX40 agonist ivuxolimab. The receptor source for this set is an adult with an advanced solid tumor such as melanoma, head and neck, liver or kidney cancer. CDR3s include the opening cysteine and the closing phenylalanine or tryptophan. The order of the fields is CDR3 DNA, CDR3 protein, clone size, J gene, V gene, D gene. The D gene is left open where the match is weak. A clone size is listed for some rows: how often the clone was seen (once, few, many), or a class if it is expanded.

TGTGCTAGTGGCCCGGGGGCAGGGAGCCGAACTAGCGGGAGCACAGATACGCAGTATTTT,CASGPGAGSRTSGSTDTQYF,.,TRBJ2-3,TRBV12-5,TRBD2
TGTGCCAGCAGCTTAGGGGGCTCCTACAATGAGCAGTTCTTC,CASSLGGSYNEQFF,.,TRBJ2-1,TRBV7-8,.
TGTGCCAGGGCTAGCGGGAGGGCAGTCTCCTACAATGAGCAGTTCTTC,CARASGRAVSYNEQFF,.,TRBJ2-1,TRBV30,TRBD2
TGCGCCAGCAGCTTGGGCTTACGGACAGGGAGTTCCGGGGAGCTGTTTTTT,CASSLGLRTGSSGELFF,.,TRBJ2-2,TRBV5-1,TRBD1
TGTGCCAGTAGTACCTCGGGGGGGGAAAGCAATCAGCCCCAGCATTTT,CASSTSGGESNQPQHF,.,TRBJ1-5,TRBV19,.
TGTGCCAGCAGCCGAACGCCGGGACAGGGACTCTACGAGCAGTACTTC,CASSRTPGQGLYEQYF,few,TRBJ2-7,TRBV11-2,TRBD1
TGCGCCAGCAGCTTGGTTCCAGGTTGGCAGCCCCAGCATTTT,CASSLVPGWQPQHF,.,TRBJ1-5,TRBV5-1,.
TGCGCCAGCAGCTTGGACGGCAGCAACTCTGGAAACACCATATATTTT,CASSLDGSNSGNTIYF,.,TRBJ1-3,TRBV5-1,.
TGTGCCAGCAACCCCCGGGACAGGACGTACAATGAGCAGTTCTTC,CASNPRDRTYNEQFF,.,TRBJ2-1,TRBV21-1,.
TGTGCCAGCAGTTTTTTACCGCTGAACACCGGGGAGCTGTTTTTT,CASSFLPLNTGELFF,.,TRBJ2-2,TRBV6-5,.
TGTGCCAGCAGCGTTATTTTTGGTGAGCAGTTCTTC,CASSVIFGEQFF,.,TRBJ2-1,TRBV7-6,.
TGTGCCAGCAGTTACTCCTCGGTCGATAGGCAGCCCCAGCATTTT,CASSYSSVDRQPQHF,.,TRBJ1-5,TRBV6-5,.
TGTGCCAGTAGAGCGGCCTATGGGGGTTATCAGCCCCAGCATTTT,CASRAAYGGYQPQHF,few,TRBJ1-5,TRBV19,.
TGTGCCAGCAGACCCGCCGGGGGTGGGACCGGGGAGCTGTTTTTT,CASRPAGGGTGELFF,.,TRBJ2-2,TRBV6-5,.
TGTGCCAGCGGCGGCGGTGGGGACATTCAGTACTTC,CASGGGGDIQYF,.,TRBJ2-4,TRBV5-4,.
TGTGCCAGCAGTGTTCCCTCGAGGGTGGTGGACAATGAGCAGTTCTTC,CASSVPSRVVDNEQFF,few,TRBJ2-1,TRBV6-1,.
TGCGCCAGCAGCCGGGACAGAGGGATAGAGACCCAGTACTTC,CASSRDRGIETQYF,.,TRBJ2-5,TRBV4-1,TRBD1
TGTGCCAGCAGCTTAGGGACACAGGGAGAGACCCAGTACTTC,CASSLGTQGETQYF,.,TRBJ2-5,TRBV11-2,.
TGTGCCAGCAGATTTTGGCTCGGGGATGGCTACGAGCAGTACTTC,CASRFWLGDGYEQYF,few,TRBJ2-7,TRBV2,.
TGTGCCAGCAGGTTACCGGGACAGGGTAGCACAGATACGCAGTATTTT,CASRLPGQGSTDTQYF,.,TRBJ2-3,TRBV21-1,.
TGTGCCAGTAGTATAGGTAGGGCGCTAGCGGGAGCGGTCGGGGAGCTGTTTTTT,CASSIGRALAGAVGELFF,once,TRBJ2-2,TRBV19,TRBD2
TGTGCCAGCAGCTTGGTAGCGGACCCCTACGAGCAGTACTTC,CASSLVADPYEQYF,.,TRBJ2-7,TRBV5-5,.
TGTGCCAGTAGTATGTCCCGGAATAATTCACCCCTCCACTTT,CASSMSRNNSPLHF,.,TRBJ1-6,TRBV19,.
TGTGCCAGCAGCTTGGGACAGGTCTTTCCGCAGTTCTTC,CASSLGQVFPQFF,few,TRBJ2-1,TRBV5-6,.
TGCGCCAGCACCTGGACCTCCAGAAGTGAAAAACTGTTTTTT,CASTWTSRSEKLFF,.,TRBJ1-4,TRBV4-1,.
TGCGCCAGCAAGGGGTTGAGGATGAACATGAACACTGAAGCTTTCTTT,CASKGLRMNMNTEAFF,.,TRBJ1-1,TRBV5-1,.
TGTGCCAGCTCACCCCCAAGCACAGATACGCAGTATTTT,CASSPPSTDTQYF,once,TRBJ2-3,TRBV18,.
TGTGCCATCAGTGAGTTGGGGGGGACAGGCAATAATTCACCCCTCCACTTT,CAISELGGTGNNSPLHF,.,TRBJ1-6,TRBV10-3,TRBD1
TGCGCCAGCAGCCCCCTTCAGACGGCTCACAATGAGCAGTTCTTC,CASSPLQTAHNEQFF,.,TRBJ2-1,TRBV4-1,.
TGTGCCAGCAGTTACACTAGCTGGGAGACCCAGTACTTC,CASSYTSWETQYF,.,TRBJ2-5,TRBV6-6,.
TGTGCCAGCAGTTCCTCTAGCGTGGGCGGGGAGCTGTTTTTT,CASSSSSVGGELFF,.,TRBJ2-2,TRBV6-6,.
TGTGCCAGCAAGCGGACTGTGGTAGATACGCAGTATTTT,CASKRTVVDTQYF,.,TRBJ2-3,TRBV2,.
TGTGCCTGGAGTAGGGGGAACCGTCTGGACTACAATGAGCAGTTCTTC,CAWSRGNRLDYNEQFF,.,TRBJ2-1,TRBV30,.
TGTGCCAGTAGTACTGGTCAAAGCAATCAGCCCCAGCATTTT,CASSTGQSNQPQHF,.,TRBJ1-5,TRBV19,.
TGTGCCACCAGCAGAGATCCTACAGCGAACACCGGGGAGCTGTTTTTT,CATSRDPTANTGELFF,once,TRBJ2-2,TRBV15,.
TGTGCCAGCAGCTTAGGACAGGTTAATGAGCAGTTCTTC,CASSLGQVNEQFF,.,TRBJ2-1,TRBV5-6,TRBD1
TGTGCTAGTGGCCAACGTCCCACTAATGAAAAACTGTTTTTT,CASGQRPTNEKLFF,.,TRBJ1-4,TRBV12-5,.
TGTGCCAGCAGTGAGCATAGCGGGGCCGGAATGGAGCAGTTCTTC,CASSEHSGAGMEQFF,.,TRBJ2-1,TRBV25-1,TRBD2
TGTGCCAGCAGAGGAGGCAGCAGGGGGCTGGGGAATAATGAAAAACTGTTTTTT,CASRGGSRGLGNNEKLFF,.,TRBJ1-4,TRBV7-9,TRBD1
TGTGCCAGCAGCTTGGAGATGAACACTGAAGCTTTCTTT,CASSLEMNTEAFF,.,TRBJ1-1,TRBV5-6,.
TGCGCCAGCAGCAAGGGACTAGCGGGAGGTCCCATGAGCTCCTACAATGAGCAGTTCTTC,CASSKGLAGGPMSSYNEQFF,.,TRBJ2-1,TRBV4-1,TRBD2
TGTGCCAGTAGTAAGGGTGTGGATCAGCCCCAGCATTTT,CASSKGVDQPQHF,few,TRBJ1-5,TRBV19,.
TGCGCCAGCAAGCCCCCGGGTGGGCACACTGAAGCTTTCTTT,CASKPPGGHTEAFF,.,TRBJ1-1,TRBV10-2,.
TGTGCCAGCAGGCGGGCGGAAGAGACCCAGTACTTC,CASRRAEETQYF,.,TRBJ2-5,TRBV7-2,.
TGTGCCAGCAGCTTGCCCCAGGGGATCCAAGAGACCCAGTACTTC,CASSLPQGIQETQYF,.,TRBJ2-5,TRBV5-4,.
TGTGCCTGGAGTAAGGGAGGGGGGCCCACAGATACGCAGTATTTT,CAWSKGGGPTDTQYF,.,TRBJ2-3,TRBV30,.
TGTGCCAGCAGCCCGAGCCTAGCGGACAATGAGCAGTTCTTC,CASSPSLADNEQFF,.,TRBJ2-1,TRBV13,TRBD2
TGTGCCTGGAGTGTAGGGAACCCAGCGGCCCAGTACTTC,CAWSVGNPAAQYF,.,TRBJ2-5,TRBV30,.
TGTGCCACCAGTCCCGATGGGACTAGCGGTATTAGCACAGATACGCAGTATTTT,CATSPDGTSGISTDTQYF,.,TRBJ2-3,TRBV15,TRBD2
TGTGCCAGTAGTCGGGAGTCAGGGGCCAGCAATCAGCCCCAGCATTTT,CASSRESGASNQPQHF,.,TRBJ1-5,TRBV19,.
TGTGCTAGTGGTTTAGGACAGTCCGCGTTGCCCCAGCATTTT,CASGLGQSALPQHF,.,TRBJ1-5,TRBV12-5,.
TGTGCCAGCTCACCAGATCCTGAGGAGCAGTTCTTC,CASSPDPEEQFF,.,TRBJ2-1,TRBV18,.
TGTGCCAGCCCCGAGATGGAAAGGAGCAGCTATGGCTACACCTTC,CASPEMERSSYGYTF,.,TRBJ1-2,TRBV25-1,.
TGTGCCAGCAGTTACTACCAGGGACCTTACGAGCAGTACTTC,CASSYYQGPYEQYF,.,TRBJ2-7,TRBV6-6,.
TGTGCCAGCAGTTTAGGAGCTGGGACAGGGTGGGATGAAAAACTGTTTTTT,CASSLGAGTGWDEKLFF,.,TRBJ1-4,TRBV28,TRBD1
TGTGCCAGCAGTTTCTCCGGAGGCTACGAGCAGTACTTC,CASSFSGGYEQYF,.,TRBJ2-7,TRBV27,.
TGCAGCGTGAGGGACAGGGGAGGAGGCACTGAAGCTTTCTTT,CSVRDRGGGTEAFF,.,TRBJ1-1,TRBV29-1,TRBD1
TGCGCCAGCAGCTTGGAGCCCCGGGACAGGTTTTACACCGGGGAGCTGTTTTTT,CASSLEPRDRFYTGELFF,.,TRBJ2-2,TRBV5-1,TRBD1
TGCGCCAGCAGCCAAGAGTTCGGGCGATACTACGAGCAGTACTTC,CASSQEFGRYYEQYF,.,TRBJ2-7,TRBV4-3,.
TGTGCCAGCAGCCTCTCGCCGATCGGCACAGATACGCAGTATTTT,CASSLSPIGTDTQYF,.,TRBJ2-3,TRBV27,.